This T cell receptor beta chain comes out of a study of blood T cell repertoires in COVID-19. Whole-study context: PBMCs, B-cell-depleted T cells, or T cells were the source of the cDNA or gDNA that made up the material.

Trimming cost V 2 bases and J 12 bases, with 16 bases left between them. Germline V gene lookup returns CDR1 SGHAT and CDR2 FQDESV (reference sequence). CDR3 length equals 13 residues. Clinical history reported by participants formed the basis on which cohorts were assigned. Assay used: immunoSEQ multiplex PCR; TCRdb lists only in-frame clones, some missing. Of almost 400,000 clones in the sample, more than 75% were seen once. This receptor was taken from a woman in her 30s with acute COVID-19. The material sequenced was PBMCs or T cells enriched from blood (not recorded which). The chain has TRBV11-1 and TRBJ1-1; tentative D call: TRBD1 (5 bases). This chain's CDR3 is CASSLRRAGVTFF. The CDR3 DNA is TGTGCCAGCAGCTTACGACGGGCGGGGGTAACTTTCTTT.